Listed below are T cell receptor beta chains from one sample, sequenced in a study of blood T cell repertoires in COVID-19. Repertoires were generated with immunoSEQ multiplex PCR, while TCRdb's copy carries only in-frame clones and drops some. The sample holds fewer than 100,000 clones, more than 70% seen once. Sequenced input: peripheral blood. The receptors derive from a human donor with acute or convalescent COVID-19. The donor label of this sample is uncertain. CDR3s include the opening cysteine and the closing phenylalanine or tryptophan. A D gene is named only where the DNA matches it firmly. Clone size is not always given. Where it is, it says once, few, many or a class for expanded clones.

clone_size: -
d_call: -
j_call: TRBJ1-3
v_call: TRBV19
cdr3_aa: CASSIDYLGGNTIYF
cdr3_nt: TGTGCCAGTAGTATAGATTACCTTGGCGGAAACACCATATATTTT

clone_size: few
d_call: -
j_call: TRBJ1-6
v_call: TRBV6-5
cdr3_aa: CASSTRTGYNSPLHF
cdr3_nt: TGTGCCAGCAGTACCAGAACAGGATATAATTCACCCCTCCACTTT

clone_size: -
d_call: TRBD2
j_call: TRBJ2-1
v_call: TRBV19
cdr3_aa: CASREDSPQRGKVNEQFF
cdr3_nt: TGTGCCAGTAGAGAAGATTCCCCCCAGCGGGGGAAGGTAAATGAGCAGTTCTTC

clone_size: -
d_call: -
j_call: TRBJ2-3
v_call: TRBV5-1
cdr3_aa: CASSLVGGSRGDTQYF
cdr3_nt: TGCGCCAGCAGCTTGGTAGGTGGGTCCCGCGGGGATACGCAGTATTTT

clone_size: few
d_call: TRBD1
j_call: TRBJ1-1
v_call: TRBV28
cdr3_aa: CASSGQGRFTEAFF
cdr3_nt: TGTGCCAGCAGTGGACAGGGTCGCTTCACTGAAGCTTTCTTT

clone_size: -
d_call: TRBD1
j_call: TRBJ2-7
v_call: TRBV9
cdr3_aa: CASSVGVDRGYEQYF
cdr3_nt: TGTGCCAGCAGCGTAGGTGTAGACAGGGGTTACGAGCAGTACTTC

clone_size: -
d_call: -
j_call: TRBJ1-1
v_call: TRBV12-3/TRBV12-4
cdr3_aa: CASTFGGNTEAFF
cdr3_nt: TGTGCCAGCACCTTCGGGGGTAACACTGAAGCTTTCTTT

clone_size: -
d_call: TRBD1
j_call: TRBJ1-5
v_call: TRBV28
cdr3_aa: CASRWTGPLRNQPQHF
cdr3_nt: TGTGCCAGCAGGTGGACAGGGCCTCTTCGCAATCAGCCCCAGCATTTT

clone_size: -
d_call: -
j_call: TRBJ1-4
v_call: TRBV7-8
cdr3_aa: CASSLPREEKLFF
cdr3_nt: TGTGCCAGCAGCTTACCCAGGGAAGAAAAACTGTTTTTT

clone_size: -
d_call: -
j_call: TRBJ1-1
v_call: TRBV6-5
cdr3_aa: CASSYSEGFSTEAFF
cdr3_nt: TGTGCCAGCAGTTACTCGGAGGGATTTAGCACTGAAGCTTTCTTT

clone_size: -
d_call: -
j_call: TRBJ1-3
v_call: TRBV6-6
cdr3_aa: CASSYAGEGNTIYF
cdr3_nt: TGTGCCAGCAGTTATGCAGGGGAGGGAAACACCATATATTTT

clone_size: few
d_call: -
j_call: TRBJ1-1
v_call: TRBV5-1
cdr3_aa: CASSLVGRGNTEAFF
cdr3_nt: TGCGCCAGCAGCTTGGTGGGCAGGGGAAACACTGAAGCTTTCTTT

clone_size: -
d_call: TRBD1
j_call: TRBJ1-2
v_call: TRBV20-1
cdr3_aa: CSASRDRAPYGYTF
cdr3_nt: TGCAGTGCTAGTCGGGACAGGGCCCCCTATGGCTACACCTTC

clone_size: -
d_call: TRBD2
j_call: TRBJ2-3
v_call: TRBV24-1
cdr3_aa: CATSDPTGGGAPDTQYF
cdr3_nt: TGTGCCACCAGTGACCCAACTGGCGGGGGGGCCCCAGATACGCAGTATTTT

clone_size: -
d_call: -
j_call: TRBJ1-1
v_call: TRBV27
cdr3_aa: CASSLGWGGNTEAFF
cdr3_nt: TGTGCCAGCAGTCTGGGGTGGGGGGGGAACACTGAAGCTTTCTTT

clone_size: -
d_call: TRBD1
j_call: TRBJ2-7
v_call: TRBV5-4
cdr3_aa: CASSTGQGVGEQYF
cdr3_nt: TGTGCCAGCAGCACCGGACAGGGGGTGGGGGAGCAGTACTTC

clone_size: -
d_call: TRBD2
j_call: TRBJ2-1
v_call: TRBV9
cdr3_aa: CASSVIPGLAGGNEQFF
cdr3_nt: TGTGCCAGCAGCGTTATTCCGGGACTAGCGGGGGGGAATGAGCAGTTCTTC

clone_size: -
d_call: TRBD2
j_call: TRBJ2-1
v_call: TRBV11-1
cdr3_aa: CASSLRGVDEQFF
cdr3_nt: TGTGCCAGCAGCTTGCGGGGGGTGGATGAGCAGTTCTTC

clone_size: -
d_call: -
j_call: TRBJ1-1
v_call: TRBV5-1
cdr3_aa: CASSYSGMNTEAFF
cdr3_nt: TGCGCCAGCAGCTATTCCGGTATGAACACTGAAGCTTTCTTT

clone_size: -
d_call: -
j_call: TRBJ1-1
v_call: TRBV5-1
cdr3_aa: CASSAQDFTEAFF
cdr3_nt: TGCGCCAGCAGCGCACAAGATTTCACTGAAGCTTTCTTT

clone_size: -
d_call: -
j_call: TRBJ2-5
v_call: TRBV5-1
cdr3_aa: CASSLGGGLETQYF
cdr3_nt: TGCGCCAGCAGCTTGGGCGGGGGCCTGGAGACCCAGTACTTC

clone_size: few
d_call: -
j_call: TRBJ1-5
v_call: TRBV6-2/TRBV6-3
cdr3_aa: CASSSQSSNQPQHF
cdr3_nt: TGTGCCAGCAGTTCTCAGTCTAGCAATCAGCCCCAGCATTTT

clone_size: -
d_call: TRBD2
j_call: TRBJ2-1
v_call: TRBV7-2
cdr3_aa: CASRSGTGTSGGAYNEQFF
cdr3_nt: TGTGCCAGCAGATCCGGAACCGGGACTAGCGGGGGGGCCTACAATGAGCAGTTCTTC

clone_size: -
d_call: TRBD2
j_call: TRBJ2-7
v_call: TRBV28
cdr3_aa: CAAKRGGIDEQYF
cdr3_nt: TGTGCCGCTAAGCGGGGGGGTATAGACGAGCAGTACTTC

clone_size: -
d_call: -
j_call: TRBJ1-5
v_call: TRBV6-5
cdr3_aa: CASTEGVWQPQHF
cdr3_nt: TGTGCCAGCACCGAGGGGGTCTGGCAGCCCCAGCATTTT

clone_size: -
d_call: TRBD1
j_call: TRBJ2-7
v_call: TRBV10-3
cdr3_aa: CAINRDRSDLEQYF
cdr3_nt: TGTGCCATCAACCGGGACAGGTCAGATCTCGAGCAGTACTTC

clone_size: -
d_call: TRBD2
j_call: TRBJ2-7
v_call: TRBV18
cdr3_aa: CASSASGGNDGEQYF
cdr3_nt: TGTGCCAGCTCAGCTAGCGGGGGGAATGATGGCGAGCAGTACTTC

clone_size: -
d_call: -
j_call: TRBJ1-1
v_call: TRBV24-1
cdr3_aa: CATRTGGNTEAFF
cdr3_nt: TGTGCCACCAGGACAGGCGGAAACACTGAAGCTTTCTTT

clone_size: -
d_call: -
j_call: TRBJ1-2
v_call: TRBV18
cdr3_aa: CASSPLEGGYTF
cdr3_nt: TGTGCCAGCTCACCACTGGAGGGTGGCTACACCTTC

clone_size: -
d_call: TRBD1
j_call: TRBJ1-2
v_call: TRBV20-1
cdr3_aa: CSATLGQRATF
cdr3_nt: TGCAGTGCGACACTGGGACAGAGGGCAACCTTC

clone_size: once
d_call: TRBD2
j_call: TRBJ2-1
v_call: TRBV5-1
cdr3_aa: CASSTTSGGANEQFF
cdr3_nt: TGCGCCAGCAGCACTACTAGCGGGGGGGCTAATGAGCAGTTCTTC

clone_size: once
d_call: -
j_call: TRBJ2-7
v_call: TRBV14
cdr3_aa: CASSQDGHSYEQYF
cdr3_nt: TGTGCCAGCAGCCAAGACGGACATTCCTACGAGCAGTACTTC

clone_size: once
d_call: -
j_call: TRBJ1-4
v_call: TRBV5-4
cdr3_aa: CASSVTGGAEEKLFF
cdr3_nt: TGTGCCAGCAGCGTGACGGGGGGCGCGGAAGAAAAACTGTTTTTT

clone_size: -
d_call: TRBD2
j_call: TRBJ2-3
v_call: TRBV19
cdr3_aa: CASSIMGLAGDTQYF
cdr3_nt: TGTGCCAGTAGTATAATGGGACTAGCGGGGGATACGCAGTATTTT

clone_size: -
d_call: -
j_call: TRBJ1-2
v_call: TRBV12-3/TRBV12-4
cdr3_aa: CASSVRRGGYTF
cdr3_nt: TGTGCCAGCAGTGTTCGCAGGGGCGGCTACACCTTC

clone_size: -
d_call: TRBD1
j_call: TRBJ2-7
v_call: TRBV30
cdr3_aa: CAWSLPRRQGSYEQYF
cdr3_nt: TGTGCCTGGAGTCTCCCACGTAGACAGGGCTCCTACGAGCAGTACTTC

clone_size: -
d_call: -
j_call: TRBJ2-2
v_call: TRBV18
cdr3_aa: CASSPLNSDNTGELFF
cdr3_nt: TGTGCCAGCTCACCACTCAATTCAGATAATACCGGGGAGCTGTTTTTT

clone_size: -
d_call: TRBD1
j_call: TRBJ2-5
v_call: TRBV13
cdr3_aa: CASSTGTGGEETQYF
cdr3_nt: TGTGCCAGCAGCACGGGGACAGGGGGCGAGGAGACCCAGTACTTC

clone_size: -
d_call: TRBD1
j_call: TRBJ1-4
v_call: TRBV5-1
cdr3_aa: CASSLEGASNEKLFF
cdr3_nt: TGCGCCAGCAGCTTGGAGGGGGCCTCGAATGAAAAACTGTTTTTT

clone_size: once
d_call: -
j_call: TRBJ2-5
v_call: TRBV18
cdr3_aa: CASSRGAGPQETQYF
cdr3_nt: TGTGCCAGCTCCCGCGGGGCGGGCCCCCAAGAGACCCAGTACTTC

clone_size: -
d_call: -
j_call: TRBJ1-5
v_call: TRBV7-3
cdr3_aa: CASSSPGLHQPQHF
cdr3_nt: TGTGCCAGCAGCTCTCCGGGTCTTCATCAGCCCCAGCATTTT

clone_size: -
d_call: -
j_call: TRBJ1-1
v_call: TRBV3-1/TRBV3-2
cdr3_aa: CASSLDRRSFAEAFF
cdr3_nt: TGTGCCAGCAGCCTCGACAGGAGGTCTTTCGCTGAAGCTTTCTTT

clone_size: once
d_call: TRBD1
j_call: TRBJ2-2
v_call: TRBV6-5
cdr3_aa: CASRDWTGDTGELFF
cdr3_nt: TGTGCCAGCAGGGACTGGACAGGGGACACCGGGGAGCTGTTTTTT

clone_size: once
d_call: TRBD1
j_call: TRBJ2-2
v_call: TRBV27
cdr3_aa: CASSRFPGQGNTGELFF
cdr3_nt: TGTGCCAGCAGCCGATTCCCGGGACAGGGGAACACCGGGGAGCTGTTTTTT

clone_size: -
d_call: TRBD2
j_call: TRBJ2-7
v_call: TRBV5-1
cdr3_aa: CASSLAPAGGREQYF
cdr3_nt: TGCGCCAGCAGCTTGGCCCCAGCGGGGGGGCGAGAGCAGTACTTC

clone_size: -
d_call: TRBD1
j_call: TRBJ2-7
v_call: TRBV27
cdr3_aa: CASSFFFLGQGSYEQYF
cdr3_nt: TGTGCCAGCAGTTTCTTCTTCCTGGGACAGGGTTCCTACGAGCAGTACTTC

clone_size: -
d_call: TRBD2
j_call: TRBJ2-3
v_call: TRBV19
cdr3_aa: CASSMGRGHITDTQYF
cdr3_nt: TGTGCCAGTAGTATGGGGAGGGGCCATATCACAGATACGCAGTATTTT